The present T cell receptor (beta chain) was sequenced within a study of T cell repertoires in cytomegalovirus infection. Study details: Indicated by public TCR beta signatures were CMV infection and matching HLA type. Notes on the study in general: CMV-specific TCR beta clonotypes restricted by HLA-C were the ones dominating the ex vivo response.

Germline CDR1 is SEHNR and CDR2 is FQNEAQ (reference sequence). This CDR3 is built from 15 residues. V shed 2 bases, J shed 1 base, and the junction held 2 bases outside the gene matches. TCRdb fed the reads into MiXCR, producing one record per CDR3 protein. Among over 150,000 distinct CDR3 sequences listed, about 18% were seen once. This clonotype was observed a handful of times. The target antigen is unknown. This clonotype originated in a human donor in good health (CMV status not recorded). Some clones in this sample may be carry-over from other donors' samples. The rearrangement joins TRBV7-9 to TRBJ1-1; 9 nucleotides agree with TRBD1. Sequencing was done on a sample of CD8+ T cells from PBMCs. The CDR3 sequence is CASSLWTGANTEAFF. CDR3 in DNA: TGTGCCAGCAGCTTATGGACAGGGGCGAACACTGAAGCTTTCTTT.